This TCR beta chain was profiled in a study of T cells after posttransplantation cyclophosphamide. Study results and caveats: Recipient CMV seropositivity and CMV reactivation strongly tracked TRB clonality. TRB overlap between skin or GI tissue T cells and blood was limited. Later post-transplant blood repertoires were often dominated by donor CD8+ memory clones.

Assay used: immunoSEQ multiplex PCR; TCRdb lists only in-frame clones, some missing. Reported are 30,000 to 35,000 clones, none seen only once; the ten largest carry approximately 7.2%. This clone was counted ten times or more. The antigen remains undetermined. This CDR3 spans 15 amino acids. The germline V gene encodes CDR1 SGHTA and CDR2 FQGNSA. Deletions cut 5 bases from V and 0 bases from J, with 14 bases between. V usage is TRBV7-2 and J usage is TRBJ2-7, with D possibly matching TRBD1 (5 bases). The receptor was derived from a woman between 45 and 60 years old in good health and a related stem cell transplant donor. What was sequenced was PBMCs. The CDR3 DNA reads as TGTGCCAGCAGCCCCGTAGGGGCGAGCTCCTACGAGCAGTACTTC. Amino acid sequence: CASSPVGASSYEQYF.